A single sample is the source of the 18 T cell receptor beta chains below, sequenced in a study of T-cell reconstitution after alpha-beta-depleted transplantation in children. Library preparation (for TCRbeta) was performed with unique molecular identifiers. TCRdb recomputed calls from the PCR reads with MiXCR, one row per CDR3 protein. The sample shows 300,000 to 400,000 distinct CDR3 sequences, roughly 17% of them seen only once. The sequenced sample was PBMCs, mostly from graft donor cells, obtained 360 days after TCRalphabeta/CD19-depleted stem cell transplant. All receptors derive from a male patient aged 2 to 10 who had a stem cell transplant for acute lymphoblastic leukemia, so the T cells may come from the graft donor.

The V call is TRBV19, the J call TRBJ2-1; D possibly uses TRBD1 or TRBD2 (6 bases each). V lost 10 bases and J 6 bases, leaving 16 bases between the germline ends. The CDR3 is 13 amino acids. Germline V gene sequence: CDR1 LNHDA, CDR2 SQIVND (reference sequence). CDR3 region: CATIGKGGNEQFF. The CDR3 DNA reads TGTGCCACGATCGGCAAGGGGGGCAATGAGCAGTTCTTC.

The chain links TRBV18 to TRBJ1-5, with 9 bases fitting TRBD1. V shed 6 bases and J 5 bases; nucleotides not matched to a gene: 8. CDR3 length equals 15 residues. CDR1 and CDR2 from the germline V gene are KGHSH and LQKENI. In DNA, the CDR3 is TGTGCCAGCTCCCAGACAGGGGGGACCCATCAGCCCCAGCATTTT. Encoded protein: CASSQTGGTHQPQHF.

The chain employs TRBV4-3 and TRBJ1-2; TRBD1 aligns across 8 bases. The V gene's germline CDR1 is LGHNA and CDR2 YSLEER. The CDR3 is 15 amino acids. Germline trimming cut 0 bases from V and 7 bases from J; bases unmatched to any gene: 7. In DNA form, the CDR3 reads TGCGCCAGCAGCCAAGATCCCGGACAGGGCTTTGGCTACACCTTC. It codes for CASSQDPGQGFGYTF.

This clonotype was detected a few times. The V call is TRBV12-3 or TRBV12-4, the J call TRBJ2-3; 15 bases are shared with TRBD2. With 3 bases clipped from V and 0 bases from J, the junction kept 16 bases outside the gene matches. There are 22 residues in the CDR3. The CDR3, as DNA: TGTGCCAGCAGTTTCCTCCGGACTAGCGGGAGGGCCTGGGGATCTAGCACAGATACGCAGTATTTT. It codes for CASSFLRTSGRAWGSSTDTQYF.

The chain links TRBV29-1 to TRBJ1-2; D unclear. V dropped 1 base and J dropped 0 bases, with 9 bases sitting between them. CDR3 length: 14 amino acids. Looked up from germline, CDR1 is SQVTM and CDR2 is ANQGSEA. CDR3 sequence: CSVEGLRTNYGYTF. CDR3 nucleotide sequence: TGCAGCGTTGAAGGACTCAGAACTAACTATGGCTACACCTTC. Supplemented by reference TRBV29-1 and TRBJ1-2, the full variable domain reads SAVISQKPSRDICQRGTSLTIQCQVDSQVTMMFWYRQQPGQSLTLIATANQGSEATYESGFVIDKFPISRPNLTFSTLTVSNMSPEDSSIYLCSVEGLRTNYGYTFGSGTRLTVV.

This clonotype has more than one count but fewer than ten. The chain recombines TRBV7-6 with TRBJ2-5, with a weak D call TRBD1 (6 bases). The length of the CDR3 is 15 residues. CDR1 SGHVS and CDR2 FNYEAQ come from the germline V gene. V lost 5 bases, J lost 4 bases, and 17 bases lay in between. The CDR3 loop is CASSPRYRVGETQYF. The CDR3 DNA reads TGTGCCAGCAGCCCCCGTTACAGGGTCGGAGAGACCCAGTACTTC. The full variable domain, with the rest looked up from reference TRBV7-6 and TRBJ2-5, is GAGVSQSPRYKVTKRGQDVALRCDPISGHVSLYWYRQALGQGPEFLTYFNYEAQQDKSGLPNDRFSAERPEGSISTLTIQRTEQRDSAMYRCASSPRYRVGETQYFGPGTRLLVL.

The chain recombines TRBV10-3 with TRBJ2-1, with D tentatively TRBD1 (5 bases). Trimming stripped 8 bases from V and 5 bases from J, with 22 bases between. Germline V gives CDR1 ENHRY, CDR2 SYGVKD. CDR3 length: 16 amino acids. Written as DNA, the CDR3 is TGTGCCATCGCCAGTGGACCCTCAAACAGGAACAATGAGCAGTTCTTC. It is translated as CAIASGPSNRNNEQFF.

This clonotype was counted between two and nine times. The chain couples TRBV27 to TRBJ2-6; D gene uncertain. The CDR3 is 15 amino acids. Germline V gene data show CDR1 as MNHEY and CDR2 as SMNVEV (reference sequence). V was clipped by 3 bases and J by 4 bases, with 10 bases between them. The CDR3 DNA reads as TGTGCCAGCAGTTTCTACTTAGGGGGGGCCAACGTCCTGACTTTC. The encoded protein is CASSFYLGGANVLTF.

The sample holds many counts of this clonotype. J is TRBJ2-3 and V is TRBV10-3; the D is unclear. Germline loops: CDR1 ENHRY, CDR2 SYGVKD. The CDR3 consists of 13 residues. V lost 3 bases, J lost 4 bases, and 8 bases lay in between. The DNA for the CDR3 is TGTGCCATCAGTGAATCTCCCCCAGATACGCAGTATTTT. Protein sequence: CAISESPPDTQYF.

V usage is TRBV28 and J usage is TRBJ2-7; possible D gene TRBD2, 5 bases. The length of the CDR3 is 16 residues. From germline, CDR1 is MDHEN and CDR2 SYDVKM. The germline V and J ends were trimmed by 3 bases and 6 bases, with 21 bases remaining between them. The CDR3 DNA follows: TGTGCCAGCAGTTTTCTCGGTTGGCCCCAGGACTCCGAGCAGTACTTC. This gives the protein CASSFLGWPQDSEQYF.

The CDR3 reads CASSLAFGKYEQYF. DNA for the CDR3: TGTGCCAGCAGCTTAGCTTTCGGGAAATACGAGCAGTACTTC. The chain is built from TRBV7-2 and TRBJ2-7, with D perhaps TRBD2 (5 bases). The CDR3 spans 14 residues. V lost 0 bases and J 4 bases, leaving 10 bases between the germline ends. Germline CDR1 reads SGHTA; CDR2 reads FQGNSA.

The chain uses TRBV4-1 and TRBJ2-2; 7 nucleotides agree with TRBD2. Germline CDR1 MGHRA, CDR2 YSYEKL. This CDR3 is built from 15 residues. Trimming removed 2 bases from V and 6 bases from J; junction bases left unmatched: 6. In DNA form, the CDR3 reads TGCGCCAGCAGCCAAAACTCAGCGGGACCCGGGGAGCTGTTTTTT. Its translation is CASSQNSAGPGELFF.

This clonotype was seen only a few times. V usage is TRBV29-1 and J usage is TRBJ2-6; D is undetermined. The germline V gene has CDR1 SQVTM and CDR2 ANQGSEA. This CDR3 spans 13 amino acids. V gave up 3 bases and J gave up 0 bases, with 3 bases separating them. The CDR3: CSVDSSGANVLTF. CDR3 DNA: TGCAGCGTTGACAGCTCTGGGGCCAACGTCCTGACTTTC.

The J gene is TRBJ2-4, the V gene TRBV30; D gene unclear. V was trimmed by 2 bases and J by 3 bases, leaving 8 bases between them. Germline V lookup: CDR1 GTSNPN, CDR2 SVGIG (reference sequence). The CDR3 sequence is 13 residues long. For the CDR3, the DNA is TGTGCCTGGAGTATAGGAGTCAAAAACATTCAGTACTTC. Protein: CAWSIGVKNIQYF.

The gene calls are TRBV28 and TRBJ2-7; possibly TRBD2 for D (5 bases). The germline V gene has CDR1 MDHEN and CDR2 SYDVKM. V was cut by 2 bases and J by 0 bases, with 17 bases left in between. The CDR3 covers 17 residues. CDR3 DNA sequence: TGTGCCAGCAGTTTACCCCCTACGCGGGCCGACTCCTACGAGCAGTACTTC. Protein product: CASSLPPTRADSYEQYF.

The chain employs TRBV4-1 and TRBJ2-7; D unresolved. Germline CDR1 reads MGHRA; CDR2 reads YSYEKL. With 1 base removed from V and 6 bases from J, the gap between germline ends came to 10 bases. This CDR3 contains 13 residues. The CDR3 sequence: CASSQAPGSEQYF. The CDR3 DNA sequence: TGCGCCAGCAGCCAAGCGCCAGGATCCGAGCAGTACTTC.

The J gene is TRBJ1-3, the V gene TRBV30, with a tentative D call TRBD1 (5 bases). The germline V and J ends were trimmed by 5 bases and 0 bases, with 11 bases remaining between them. The CDR3 is 14 residues long. The germline gives CDR1 GTSNPN, CDR2 SVGIG (reference sequence). The CDR3 protein is CAWAGLSSGNTIYF. CDR3 DNA sequence: TGTGCCTGGGCGGGACTATCCTCTGGAAACACCATATATTTT.

This clonotype was seen only a few times. This chain uses TRBV6-1 with TRBJ2-2; D gene unclear. CDR3 length: 15 amino acids. Trimming took off 8 bases at V and 1 base at J, with 14 bases between the two ends. Germline assignment: CDR1 MNHNS and CDR2 SASEGT. The DNA for the CDR3 is TGTGCCAGCCGTACGGACGGGCTGAACACCGGGGAGCTGTTTTTT. Its translation: CASRTDGLNTGELFF.